A single sample is the source of the 23 T cell receptor beta chains below, sequenced in a study of T cell responses to AZD1222 COVID-19 vaccine. The repertoire was sequenced with immunoSEQ multiplex PCR; TCRdb's copy has only in-frame clones and lacks some. The data show under 130,000 clones, more than 75% seen once. The sequencing here drew on peripheral blood, taken on day 0 of AZD1222 vaccination. The receptors come from an adult in good health.

The chain employs TRBV7-2 and TRBJ1-1; TRBD1 is a possible D gene (5 bases). Germline V gene lookup returns CDR1 SGHTA and CDR2 FQGNSA. The CDR3 runs 15 residues. Trimming took 1 base from V and 4 from J, leaving 13 bases between them. For the CDR3, the DNA is TGTGCCAGCAGCTTAGTCACGGGGGAGGGCACTGAAGCTTTCTTT. Translated: CASSLVTGEGTEAFF.

The sample holds one count of this clone. The chain combines TRBV6-4 with TRBJ2-2; D not certain. The CDR3 has 14 amino acids. V was clipped by 3 bases and J by 1 base, with 6 bases between them. CDR1 and CDR2 (germline): MRHNA, SNTAGT. CDR3 nucleotide sequence: TGTGCCAGCAGTGAAGGATTGAACACCGGGGAGCTGTTTTTT. Protein: CASSEGLNTGELFF.

This chain joins TRBV28 and TRBJ1-1; D gene unclear. This CDR3 contains 13 residues. V was shortened by 6 bases and J by 6 bases, with 14 bases between the two germline ends. Germline CDR1 is MDHEN and CDR2 is SYDVKM. The CDR3 protein is CASRPGDRSEAFF. CDR3 bases: TGTGCCAGCAGACCCGGGGATCGTTCTGAAGCTTTCTTT.

This clone was observed once. The gene calls are TRBV27 and TRBJ1-5, with D tentatively TRBD1 (5 bases). The V gene's germline CDR1 is MNHEY and CDR2 SMNVEV (reference sequence). V was cut by 6 bases and J by 1 base, with 16 bases left in between. CDR3 length: 16 amino acids. Written as DNA, the CDR3 is TGTGCCAGCAGCGACTGGGCAGGGTCGAGCAATCAGCCCCAGCATTTT. It specifies CASSDWAGSSNQPQHF.

V is TRBV5-1 and J is TRBJ1-5; 7 nucleotides match TRBD1. The CDR3 consists of 14 residues. The germline V gene has CDR1 SGHRS and CDR2 YFSETQ. V was pared by 4 bases and J by 4 bases, with 5 bases of the junction left unmatched. CDR3 coding DNA: TGCGCCAGCAGCCCCGGGACAGAAAATCAGCCCCAGCATTTT. This encodes CASSPGTENQPQHF.

The chain joins TRBV5-1 to TRBJ2-7; 10 positions match TRBD2. V was clipped by 2 bases and J by 5 bases; unmatched bases: 7. In germline, CDR1 is SGHRS, CDR2 YFSETQ. There are 15 residues in the CDR3. The CDR3 here is CASSLQREGLDEQYF. The DNA for the CDR3 is TGCGCCAGCAGCTTACAGCGGGAGGGCCTGGACGAGCAGTACTTC.

The rearrangement uses TRBV13 and TRBJ2-3, with 8 bases that match TRBD2. The CDR3 has 16 residues. With 5 bases clipped from V and 1 base from J, the junction kept 8 bases outside the gene matches. CDR1 is PRHDT and CDR2 is FYEKMQ in the germline V gene (reference sequence). CDR3 sequence (DNA): TGTGCCAGCAGCCTGCGAGCGGGAGTTGGCACAGATACGCAGTATTTT. Amino acids: CASSLRAGVGTDTQYF.

The chain has TRBV7-8 and TRBJ2-3; 13 positions match TRBD2. Losses at the gene ends were 5 bases for V and 6 bases for J; bases not matched to a gene: 2. The CDR3 has 14 amino acids. Germline assignment: CDR1 SGHVS and CDR2 FQNEAQ. The CDR3 coding sequence is TGTGCCAGCAGCGCGACTAGCGGGAGGGATACGCAGTATTTT. This translates into CASSATSGRDTQYF.

This rearrangement joins TRBV6-5 to TRBJ2-7; D not resolved. Germline CDR1 reads MNHEY; CDR2 reads SVGAGI. This CDR3 is built from 10 residues. V lost 8 bases, J lost 6 bases, and 8 bases lay in between. The CDR3 spells CASPSGEQYF. CDR3 DNA sequence: TGTGCCAGCCCTTCGGGCGAGCAGTACTTC.

The chain couples TRBV27 to TRBJ1-6; 7 bases align to TRBD1. The germline V gene has CDR1 MNHEY and CDR2 SMNVEV (reference sequence). CDR3 length equals 14 residues. V shed 2 bases and J 9 bases; nucleotides not matched to a gene: 4. The CDR3 loop is CASSLQGGTSPLHF. As DNA, the CDR3 is TGTGCCAGCAGTTTACAGGGGGGGACTTCACCCCTCCACTTT.

This clone was picked up one time. The chain joins TRBV5-4 to TRBJ2-2; no definite D call. CDR3 length: 15 amino acids. Per germline, CDR1 SGHNT and CDR2 YYREEE (reference sequence). The V gene lost 0 bases and the J gene lost 5 bases, with 11 bases spanning the gap. CDR3 amino acids: CASSLGQARTGELFF. DNA of the CDR3: TGTGCCAGCAGCTTGGGGCAGGCGAGGACCGGGGAGCTGTTTTTT.

The chain joins TRBV19 to TRBJ2-1; unclear D gene. The V end lost 3 bases, the J end lost 3 bases, and 12 bases lay between the germline ends. CDR3 length: 15 amino acids. Germline values: CDR1 LNHDA, CDR2 SQIVND (reference sequence). CDR3 residues: CASSIIHTIYNEQFF. The CDR3 DNA reads as TGTGCCAGTAGTATTATACACACAATCTACAATGAGCAGTTCTTC.

V and J are TRBV9 and TRBJ2-7, with TRBD1 identical over 10 bases. V shed 4 bases and J 3 bases; nucleotides not matched to a gene: 10. The CDR3 length is 16 residues. Per germline, CDR1 SGDLS and CDR2 YYNGEE. CDR3 in amino acids: CASSPIGDRGIYEQYF. DNA for the CDR3: TGTGCCAGCAGCCCTATAGGGGACAGGGGAATCTACGAGCAGTACTTC.

J is TRBJ2-1 and V is TRBV19; 13 nucleotides line up with TRBD2. Losses at the gene ends were 1 base for V and 3 bases for J; bases not matched to a gene: 3. Germline assignment: CDR1 LNHDA and CDR2 SQIVND (reference sequence). There are 17 residues in the CDR3. The CDR3, as DNA: TGTGCCAGTAGTATAGGGACTAGCGGGAGTAGCTACAATGAGCAGTTCTTC. As protein: CASSIGTSGSSYNEQFF.

The V call is TRBV28, the J call TRBJ1-6; 8 bases are shared with TRBD1. This CDR3 region has 15 residues. Germline values: CDR1 MDHEN, CDR2 SYDVKM. J gave up 7 bases and V 6 bases, and 8 bases lay outside the gene matches. CDR3 nucleotides: TGTGCCAGCAGGTCAGACAGGGGAAGCAATTCACCCCTCCACTTT. This translates into CASRSDRGSNSPLHF.

This clone was recorded only once. The chain has TRBV11-2 and TRBJ2-7; 10 nucleotides align to TRBD1. V lost 1 base to trimming and J lost 3 bases; unmatched junction nucleotides: 0. Per the germline V gene, CDR1 is SGHAT and CDR2 is FQNNGV. The CDR3 is made up of 14 amino acids. The CDR3 DNA reads TGTGCCAGCAGCTTAGGGACAGGGGGCTACGAGCAGTACTTC. Amino acids: CASSLGTGGYEQYF.

This CDR3 reads CASSPTLAGLQETQYF. In DNA form, the CDR3 reads TGTGCCAGCAGCCCCACCCTAGCGGGACTCCAAGAGACCCAGTACTTC. The rearrangement uses TRBV11-2 and TRBJ2-5; TRBD2 matches 9 bases. The germline V gene encodes CDR1 SGHAT and CDR2 FQNNGV. CDR3 length equals 16 residues. The V and J ends lost 5 bases and 1 base, in that order; junction bases with no gene match: 8.

The chain is built from TRBV30 and TRBJ2-2, with 10 bases lining up with TRBD2. With 1 base clipped from V and 8 bases from J, the junction kept 4 bases outside the gene matches. The germline V gene encodes CDR1 GTSNPN and CDR2 SVGIG (reference sequence). This CDR3 region has 14 residues. This CDR3 is CAWSEGLAVGELFF. The DNA of the CDR3 is TGTGCCTGGAGTGAAGGACTAGCGGTTGGGGAGCTGTTTTTT.

This clone appeared a few times. This sequence joins TRBV7-9 and TRBJ2-6; D is possibly TRBD1 or TRBD2 (5 bases each). From germline, CDR1 is SEHNR and CDR2 FQNEAQ (reference sequence). Trimming left V 5 bases short and J 0 bases short, with 17 bases between. The CDR3 is 18 residues long. The chain's CDR3 is CASSPSRDGYSGANVLTF. Written as DNA, the CDR3 is TGTGCCAGCAGCCCTTCCCGGGACGGGTACTCTGGGGCCAACGTCCTGACTTTC.

V usage is TRBV27 and J usage is TRBJ1-1; D is uncertain. Germline V gene sequence: CDR1 MNHEY, CDR2 SMNVEV (reference sequence). V lost 9 bases to trimming and J lost 5 bases, with 16 bases between them. CDR3 length equals 13 residues. The CDR3 loop is CARGERIGTEAFF. DNA for the CDR3: TGTGCCAGGGGAGAGAGAATCGGGACTGAAGCTTTCTTT.

The rearrangement joins TRBV6-5 to TRBJ2-7; D might be TRBD1 (6 bases). With 2 bases removed from V and 3 bases from J, the gap between germline ends came to 17 bases. CDR3 size: 16 residues. The germline V gene encodes CDR1 MNHEY and CDR2 SVGAGI. In DNA, the CDR3 is TGTGCCAGCAGTTACCCGGAGACAGGTCTGGGCTACGAGCAGTACTTC. Its translation: CASSYPETGLGYEQYF.

The rearrangement links TRBV7-2 to TRBJ2-2; TRBD1 matches 10 bases. The trim removed 5 bases at V and 6 bases at J, leaving 3 bases unmatched. The germline gives CDR1 SGHTA, CDR2 FQGNSA. The CDR3 spans 14 residues. The CDR3 spells CASSVDRGPGELFF. DNA for the CDR3: TGTGCCAGCAGCGTTGACAGGGGGCCCGGGGAGCTGTTTTTT.

This clone was counted between two and nine times. The V and J genes are TRBV28 and TRBJ1-5; possibly TRBD1 for D (5 bases). The CDR3 covers 14 residues. Germline assignment: CDR1 MDHEN and CDR2 SYDVKM. Between the trimmed V and J ends, which lost 8 bases and 1 base, there was a span of 12 bases. The CDR3 loop reads CASAGGGSNQPQHF. CDR3 sequence (DNA): TGTGCCAGCGCCGGGGGGGGAAGCAATCAGCCCCAGCATTTT.